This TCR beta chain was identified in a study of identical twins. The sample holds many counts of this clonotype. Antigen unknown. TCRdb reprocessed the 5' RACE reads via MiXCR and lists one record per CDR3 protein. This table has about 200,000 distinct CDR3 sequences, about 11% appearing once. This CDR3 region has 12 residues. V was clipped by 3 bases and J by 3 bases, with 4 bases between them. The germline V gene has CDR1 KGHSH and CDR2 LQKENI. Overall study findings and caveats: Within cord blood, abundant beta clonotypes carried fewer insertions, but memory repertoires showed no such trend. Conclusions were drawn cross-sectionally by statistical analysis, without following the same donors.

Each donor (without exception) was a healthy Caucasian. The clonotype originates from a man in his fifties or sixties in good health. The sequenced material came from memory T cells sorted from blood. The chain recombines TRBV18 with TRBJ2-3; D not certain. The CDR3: CASSPSTDTQYF. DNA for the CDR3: TGTGCCAGCTCACCGAGTACAGATACGCAGTATTTT.